The 13 T cell receptor beta chains in this list originate from one sample, sequenced in a study of cytomegalovirus exposure and HLA in healthy donors. This PCR relied on a set of 60 Vbeta primers and 13 Jbeta primers. Sequenced by immunoSEQ multiplex PCR; TCRdb stores in-frame clones only, minus some. The profile shows under 200,000 clones, around 77% of them singletons. The sequencing input was PBMCs. Receptors were obtained from a man aged 25-45 years in good health and CMV-seronegative.

This clone showed up just a few times. The chain has TRBV6-6 and TRBJ2-3, with 9 bases lining up with TRBD2. This CDR3 comprises 16 residues. The J segment lost 5 bases and the V segment lost 0 bases, leaving 6 bases of the junction unmatched. Germline loops: CDR1 MNHNY, CDR2 SVGAGI (reference sequence). The CDR3 spells CASSYSSLAGIDTQYF. The CDR3 nucleotides are TGTGCCAGCAGTTACTCGAGCCTAGCGGGAATAGATACGCAGTATTTT.

The chain couples TRBV19 to TRBJ2-1; unclear D gene. This CDR3 spans 14 amino acids. Trimming removed 4 bases from V and 6 bases from J, with 13 bases in between. The germline V gene encodes CDR1 LNHDA and CDR2 SQIVND (reference sequence). The CDR3 nucleotides read TGTGCCAGTAGTACCGGTCCTAGATCCAATGAGCAGTTCTTC. Amino acid sequence: CASSTGPRSNEQFF. Based on the CDR3 plus reference TRBV19 and TRBJ2-1, the full variable domain is DGGITQSPKYLFRKEGQNVTLSCEQNLNHDAMYWYRQDPGQGLRLIYYSQIVNDFQKGDIAEGYSVSREKKESFPLTVTSAQKNPTAFYLCASSTGPRSNEQFFGPGTRLTVL.

V gene TRBV5-1 combines with J gene TRBJ2-3, with TRBD1 identical over 7 bases. The CDR3 consists of 15 residues. Germline lookup yields CDR1 SGHRS and CDR2 YFSETQ. The V segment lost 0 bases and the J segment 5 bases; nucleotides outside the gene matches: 6. CDR3 bases: TGCGCCAGCAGCTTGGCCCAGGGGGTTCTAGATACGCAGTATTTT. It translates to CASSLAQGVLDTQYF.

The chain joins TRBV4-2 to TRBJ1-1; D is possibly TRBD1 (5 bases). The V end was cut by 0 bases, the J end by 4 bases, with 15 bases between. The CDR3 has 16 amino acids. Per germline, CDR1 LGHNA and CDR2 YNFKEQ. CDR3 in DNA: TGTGCCAGCAGCCAAGAATCAACAGGTACCGGCACTGAAGCTTTCTTT. This sequence encodes CASSQESTGTGTEAFF.

CDR3 residues: CASSYTSGGGYTF. The CDR3 DNA reads TGTGCCAGCAGTTACACCTCAGGGGGAGGCTACACCTTC. The V gene is TRBV6-6, the J gene TRBJ1-2; 7 positions agree with TRBD1. V lost 2 bases and J lost 8; bases outside the gene matches: 5. Germline loops: CDR1 MNHNY, CDR2 SVGAGI (reference sequence). This CDR3 is built from 13 residues.

This clone was counted a single time. The junction and the germline gene differ at one end; a read error may be behind it. Other DNA sequences of this sample code for an identical CDR3. The chain combines TRBV28 with TRBJ1-6; D ambiguous. The CDR3 has 20 amino acids. Germline loops: CDR1 MDHEN, CDR2 SYDVKM. This CDR3 reads CASSSPVAMGSNIYNSPLHF. The DNA of the CDR3 is TGTGCCAGTAGTTCACCCGTGGCCATGGGGAGCAACATTTATAATTCACCCCTCCACTTT.

This rearrangement joins TRBV29-1 to TRBJ1-1, with D uncertain. The V and J ends lost 5 bases and 1 base respectively, with 11 bases between them. The CDR3 totals 13 residues. CDR1 is SQVTM, CDR2 ANQGSEA, per germline. CDR3 region: CSVLAYPNTEAFF. The CDR3 nucleotides read TGCAGCGTTCTAGCTTACCCGAACACTGAAGCTTTCTTT.

The V gene is TRBV15, the J gene TRBJ2-1, with 7 bases fitting TRBD2. The V gene end was trimmed by 0 bases and the J gene end by 0 bases; junction bases not matched to a gene: 8. Germline V CDR1 and CDR2: LNHNV, YYDKDF (reference sequence). The CDR3 length is 18 residues. The CDR3 nucleotides are TGTGCCACCAGCAGAGATTATGGTAGCGGGTTCTCCTACAATGAGCAGTTCTTC. Its translation: CATSRDYGSGFSYNEQFF.

The J gene is TRBJ2-2, the V gene TRBV30; 8 bases are a match to TRBD1. Per germline, CDR1 GTSNPN and CDR2 SVGIG (reference sequence). The CDR3 is 14 amino acids. V trimming: 3 bases; J trimming: 3 bases; junction bases outside the gene matches: 3. CDR3 nucleotide sequence: TGTGCCTGGAGGGGGACAGGATACACCGGGGAGCTGTTTTTT. Translation: CAWRGTGYTGELFF.

This clone appeared a single time. CDR3 sequence reads: CAISEGGESYTF. CDR3 DNA sequence: TGTGCCATCAGTGAGGGGGGCGAAAGCTACACCTTC. The chain joins TRBV10-3 to TRBJ1-2, with D perhaps matching TRBD1 (6 bases). The CDR3 contains 12 residues. The germline V and J ends were trimmed by 2 bases and 9 bases, with 10 bases remaining between them. Germline V gene lookup returns CDR1 ENHRY and CDR2 SYGVKD.

Only one count was recorded for this clone. Different DNA sequences within this sample yield the same CDR3. This rearrangement joins TRBV27 to TRBJ2-7, with D unresolved. This CDR3 spans 13 amino acids. The V end was cut by 5 bases, the J end by 0 bases, with 8 bases between. Germline CDR1 MNHEY, CDR2 SMNVEV (reference sequence). For the CDR3, the DNA is TGTGCCAGCAGTCTGACAAGCTCCTACGAGCAGTACTTC. Protein: CASSLTSSYEQYF.

The chain uses TRBV5-1 and TRBJ2-3; D may be TRBD1 (6 bases). CDR3 size: 15 residues. The germline CDR1 and CDR2 sequences are SGHRS and YFSETQ. Trimming removed 4 bases at V and 4 bases at J, with 16 bases between. The CDR3 loop reads CASSPGTTKSDTQYF. The CDR3 DNA sequence: TGCGCCAGCAGCCCGGGGACAACCAAGTCAGATACGCAGTATTTT.

The chain joins TRBV15 to TRBJ2-3, with 11 bases aligning to TRBD1. The V gene's germline CDR1 is LNHNV and CDR2 YYDKDF (reference sequence). The CDR3 spans 15 residues. Losses at the gene ends were 3 bases for V and 4 bases for J; bases not matched to a gene: 3. CDR3 sequence: CATSRGQGVPDTQYF. For the CDR3, the DNA is TGTGCCACCAGCAGGGGACAGGGGGTACCAGATACGCAGTATTTT.